Sequencing of this TCR beta chain was carried out in a study of prognosis after radiotherapy for stage I lung cancer. Looking at the study overall: Several patients had distant metastases at a median of about seven months after radiotherapy, and 15 showed no significant progression.

Template was genomic DNA; TCR beta CDR3 amplified in two multiplex PCR rounds. The use of primers specific to each TRBV and TRBJ gene characterized first-round PCR. Each CDR3 protein gets one entry after TCRdb re-called the multiplex PCR reads with MiXCR. The sample has about 59,000 distinct CDR3 sequences, 26% seen once. For this clonotype: Relative to the germline gene, one junction end is altered; a read error may explain this.

The CDR3 sequence is 14 residues long. CDR1 and CDR2 (germline): MNHEY, SMNVEV (reference sequence). The V gene is TRBV27, the J gene TRBJ2-2; D remains unclear. Material: PBMCs, obtained before or after stereotactic body radiation therapy (not recorded which). This receptor was obtained from a donor aged 50 or older with non-small cell lung cancer. In DNA, the CDR3 is TGTGCCAGCAGTTTGGCACAGCTCACCTGGGAGCTGTTTTTT. Translated: CASSLAQLTWELFF.